This T cell receptor (beta chain) was recorded in a study of regulatory T cells in long-lasting Graves disease. General observations from the study: Those with persistent disease had in common more public clonotypes (about 3,000) than new patients (approximately 970).

As to time point: persistent/refractory GD, antithyroid drugs over 5 years with positive TRAb. RNA from PBMCs was the source of the TCR library. Patients came through an endocrinology department, and that department was in Xi'an, China. Arm-PCR of CDR3 regions and iRepertoire HTBI primers were the basis on which TCR beta libraries were built. MiXCR, run by TCRdb on the multiplex PCR reads, gives a single entry per CDR3 protein. The repertoire has fewer than 600,000 distinct CDR3 sequences, approximately 23% of them found once; the top ten carry 13%. Many counts were recorded for this clonotype. Antigen specificity is unknown. V lost 7 bases to trimming and J lost 6 bases, with 28 bases between them. Germline V lookup: CDR1 MDHEN, CDR2 SYDVKM. This CDR3 has 18 residues.

The clonotype comes from a female donor with Graves disease. V and J are TRBV28 and TRBJ1-5; D is perhaps TRBD1 (6 bases). The sample in question was peripheral blood mononuclear cells (PBMCs), obtained when the disease was refractory, from a patient treated with antithyroid drugs. CDR3 nucleotides: TGTGCCAGCACCGTCCGAGTGGGGACAAGCAGGGTGACTCAGCCCCAGCATTTT. Its protein product is CASTVRVGTSRVTQPQHF.